The 2 T cell receptor beta chains below were found in one sample sequenced in a study of T cells in Graves' hyperthyroidism and ophthalmopathy. Amplified regions were TCR beta CDR3 sequences from RNA transcripts. HTBI primers were used for first-round RT-PCR of the TCR CDR3. TCRdb analysed the multiplex PCR reads with MiXCR anew, one entry per CDR3 protein. The sample has 600,000 or so distinct CDR3 sequences, roughly 15% seen once. Sequencing input: blood. The receptors come from a woman between 25 and 40 years old with Graves' hyperthyroidism.

The V call is TRBV20-1, the J call TRBJ2-1; D possibly matches TRBD1 or TRBD2 (5 bases each). The CDR3 loop spans 14 amino acids. V was pared by 5 bases and J by 0 bases, with 11 bases between. CDR1 DFQATT and CDR2 SNEGSKA come from the germline V gene (reference sequence). CDR3 in amino acids: CSAPRGLSYNEQFF. The CDR3 nucleotides are TGCAGTGCTCCGAGGGGCCTCTCCTACAATGAGCAGTTCTTC.

This clonotype was detected ten times or more. The chain carries TRBV5-6 and TRBJ2-3, with D perhaps assigned TRBD1 or TRBD2 (5 bases each). CDR1 and CDR2 from the germline V gene are SGHDT and YYEEEE. Deletions cut 1 base from V and 3 bases from J, with 12 bases between. The CDR3 is 15 amino acids. The CDR3 region has the DNA TGTGCCAGCAGCTTGCTGACGGGACCGACAGATACGCAGTATTTT. As protein: CASSLLTGPTDTQYF.